The source of this T cell receptor (beta chain) is a study of CD8 T cells in Susac syndrome. The V end was cut by 7 bases, the J end by 7 bases, with 26 bases between. CDR1 is SEHNR and CDR2 is FQNEAQ in the germline V gene (reference sequence). The length of the CDR3 is 17 residues. The sequenced target, TCR beta, came from blood CD8+ and CD4+ T cells. It was healthy donors who served as the controls, matched for age and sex. Bulk CD8+ and CD4+ cells came from magnetic negative isolation; CD8+ TEMRA by FACS. Reverse transcription used about 0.45 to 1 ug RNA and random hexamers. Amplification of TCR beta CDR3 was carried out by immunoSEQ multiplex PCR, which covered 54 Vbeta and 13 Jbeta segments. TCRdb passed the immunoSEQ multiplex PCR reads through MiXCR, listing each CDR3 protein once. Of roughly 50,000 distinct CDR3 sequences in the sample, 90% to 95% are singletons; the top ten hold around 0.45%.

This TCR was sampled from a human donor in good health. Sequences were obtained from CD8+ T cells from PBMCs. V gene TRBV7-9 combines with J gene TRBJ2-1; D gene uncertain. DNA for the CDR3: TGTGCCAGCACCCAAACTGACCGCCCGTTACCCGTAAATGAGCAGTTCTTC. Translated: CASTQTDRPLPVNEQFF.